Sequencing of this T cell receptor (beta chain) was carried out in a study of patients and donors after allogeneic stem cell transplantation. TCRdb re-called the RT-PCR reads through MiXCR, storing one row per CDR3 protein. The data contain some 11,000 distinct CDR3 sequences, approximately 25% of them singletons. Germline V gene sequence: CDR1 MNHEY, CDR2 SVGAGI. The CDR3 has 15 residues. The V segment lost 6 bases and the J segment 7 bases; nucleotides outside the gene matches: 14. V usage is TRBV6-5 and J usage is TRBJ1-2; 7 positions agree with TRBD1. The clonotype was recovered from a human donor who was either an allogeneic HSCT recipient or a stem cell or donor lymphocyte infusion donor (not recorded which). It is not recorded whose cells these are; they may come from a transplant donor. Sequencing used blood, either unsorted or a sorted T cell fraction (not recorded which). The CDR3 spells CASRGDRALPAGYTF. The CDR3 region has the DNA TGTGCCAGCAGGGGAGACAGGGCGTTACCGGCTGGCTACACCTTC.